The clone carrying this T cell receptor beta chain was seen repeatedly, ten times or more. What it recognizes is unknown. The data are from a study of early T cells in non-severe SARS-CoV-2 infection. The TCR library protocol was used to attach unique molecular identifiers. These identifiers were attached to individual cDNA molecules. TCRdb processed the 5' RACE reads anew with MiXCR; each CDR3 protein has one entry. The sample gives 100,000 to 150,000 distinct CDR3 sequences, more than 12% of which show up once; about a fifth is in the top ten. Study observations and caveats: Matching against VDJdb likely underestimated virus-specific expansions, favoring anti-spike CD8.

The sequenced sample was whole blood. This TCR derives from an adult who was a healthcare worker with PCR-confirmed SARS-CoV-2 infection or an uninfected control (not recorded which).

The CDR3 region is CSARVARQGSAEQFF. The CDR3 bases are TGCAGTGCTAGAGTCGCCCGACAGGGGTCGGCTGAGCAGTTCTTC. The chain couples TRBV20-1 to TRBJ2-1; TRBD1 agrees at 8 bases. Per germline, CDR1 DFQATT and CDR2 SNEGSKA (reference sequence). The V gene end was trimmed by 1 base and the J gene end by 9 bases; junction bases not matched to a gene: 11. The CDR3 covers 15 residues.